This TCR beta chain appears in the sequencing data of a study of cytomegalovirus exposure and HLA in healthy donors. Study-wide results and limits: A likely sequencing artifact accounted for one observed cluster of highly shared sequence variants. Across all donors, roughly uniform sequencing depth was an assumption of the presence/absence analyses.

To note about this clone: Its antigen remains unknown.

Primers for the PCR totalled 60 Vbeta and 13 Jbeta. Data came from immunoSEQ multiplex PCR; TCRdb stores just in-frame clones and leaves some out. The profile covers 80,000 to 130,000 clones, with roughly 82% appearing a single time and about 1.2% taken by the ten largest. This CDR3 has 16 amino acids. Germline V gives CDR1 MDHEN, CDR2 SYDVKM. Trimming stripped 4 bases from V and 8 bases from J, with 24 bases between. The TCR originated in a woman aged 18-29 years in good health and CMV-seronegative. The specimen sequenced was PBMCs. The chain is built from TRBV28 and TRBJ2-7, with TRBD1 as a possible D gene (6 bases). The CDR3 sequence: CASSSIRPDPGDKQYF. The CDR3 DNA is TGTGCCAGCAGTTCAATTCGACCGGACCCAGGGGACAAGCAGTACTTC.